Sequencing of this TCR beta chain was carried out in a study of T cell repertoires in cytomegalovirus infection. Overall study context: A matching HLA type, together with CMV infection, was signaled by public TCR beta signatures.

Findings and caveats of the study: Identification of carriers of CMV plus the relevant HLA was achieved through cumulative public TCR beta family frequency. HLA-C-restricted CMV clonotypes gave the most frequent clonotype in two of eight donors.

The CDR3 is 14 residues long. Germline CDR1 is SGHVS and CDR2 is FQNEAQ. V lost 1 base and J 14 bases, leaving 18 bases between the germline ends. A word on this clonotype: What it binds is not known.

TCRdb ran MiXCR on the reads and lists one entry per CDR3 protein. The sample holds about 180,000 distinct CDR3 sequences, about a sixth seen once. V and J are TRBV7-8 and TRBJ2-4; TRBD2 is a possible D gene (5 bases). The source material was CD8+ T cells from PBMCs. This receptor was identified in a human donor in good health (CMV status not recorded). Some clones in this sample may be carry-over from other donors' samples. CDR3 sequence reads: CASSLGVAPFIEYF. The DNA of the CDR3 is TGTGCCAGCAGCTTAGGAGTAGCGCCTTTTATTGAGTACTTC.